This T cell receptor (beta chain) came from a study of blood T cell repertoires in COVID-19. Germline V gene data show CDR1 as SGHNT and CDR2 as YYREEE (reference sequence). CDR3 size: 13 residues. The ends were cut back, 6 bases at V and 4 bases at J, with 13 bases in the middle. Profiling relied on immunoSEQ multiplex PCR, and the TCRdb table lists in-frame clones only, not all of them. The sample carries 310,000 or so clones, about nine tenths recorded once. The chain couples TRBV5-4 to TRBJ1-2; no clear D. Sample: peripheral blood. The origin of this receptor is a woman aged 45-59 years who had recovered from COVID-19. CDR3 nucleotides: TGTGCCAGCAATATTCCGGGAGGCTATGGCTACACCTTC. Protein product: CASNIPGGYGYTF.